The present entry profiles one T cell receptor beta chain with its context. The data derive from a study of T cell changes during pregnancy in multiple sclerosis. The method was immunoSEQ multiplex PCR; TCRdb's version includes in-frame clones alone and lacks a portion of them. This table has about 39,000 clones, roughly 93% appearing once. The sample consisted of CD4+ T cells from peripheral blood mononuclear cells, taken after pregnancy. The source is a female donor with multiple sclerosis, enrolled in a pregnancy study.

CDR3 loop: CASSPRGIDEQYF. The DNA of the CDR3 is TGTGCCAGCTCACCCCGGGGTATCGACGAGCAGTACTTC. The chain combines TRBV18 with TRBJ2-7; weak D call: TRBD2 (5 bases). Trimming removed 3 bases at V and 5 bases at J, with 11 bases between. Germline V gives CDR1 KGHSH, CDR2 LQKENI. The CDR3 is made up of 13 amino acids.